Given below is one T cell receptor beta chain in context. The antigen is unknown. The data derive from a study of human CD4 T cells and Enterobacteriaceae. CDR1 and CDR2 (germline): SGHTA, FQGTGA. This CDR3 contains 13 residues. V lost 4 bases and J lost 0, with 4 bases in between. Sorting took every CD4+ cell except CD45RA+CCR7+CD95- naive cells, reaching over 95% purity. CD8+, CD14+, CD16+, CD56+, CD19+ and CD25-bright cells were excluded before sorting. Detection sensitivity for ex vivo total memory CD4+ was one cell in 200,000. Method: immunoSEQ multiplex PCR; TCRdb's copy keeps in-frame clones and lacks some. The top ten hold around 0.88% of the sample, which has about 25,000 clones, 65% to 85% seen once. The study's findings and limits: Only same-donor CFSE-low culture sequences were used to infer reactivity. In the top 5%: 11 of 19 and about three fifths of the roughly 34 cross-reactive clonotypes.

The TCR originated in a human donor in good health. The sequencing input was memory CD4+ T cells from blood. The chain joins TRBV7-3 to TRBJ2-1; D remains unclear. The CDR3 loop reads CASSSTSYNEQFF. CDR3 bases: TGTGCCAGCAGCTCCACCTCCTACAATGAGCAGTTCTTC.